A selection of T cell receptor beta chains follows, all from one sample in a study of early T cells in non-severe SARS-CoV-2 infection. TCRdb used MiXCR to reprocess the 5' RACE reads, holding one entry per CDR3 protein. The sample contains about 77,000 distinct CDR3 sequences, roughly 9.6% of which appear only once. The material sequenced was whole blood. The receptors were gathered from an adult who was a healthcare worker with PCR-confirmed SARS-CoV-2 infection or an uninfected control (not recorded which). CDR3s include the opening cysteine and the closing phenylalanine or tryptophan. Each record gives: CDR3 DNA, CDR3 protein, D gene, clone size, V gene, J gene. A D gene is named only where the DNA matches it firmly. Size is omitted from some rows. Given values are once, few, many or a class for expanded clones.

cdr3_nt: TGTGCCAGCAAGCCGGTCCTGTTGTCGTACGAGCAGTACTTC
cdr3_aa: CASKPVLLSYEQYF
d_call: NA
clone_size: many
v_call: TRBV6-6
j_call: TRBJ2-7

cdr3_nt: TGTGCCAGCAGTTATCCCTCTGGGCTCGGGCAGTTCTTC
cdr3_aa: CASSYPSGLGQFF
d_call: NA
clone_size: many
v_call: TRBV6-6
j_call: TRBJ2-1

cdr3_nt: TGTGCCAGCAGGCAGTTGGCAGATACGCAGTATTTT
cdr3_aa: CASRQLADTQYF
d_call: NA
clone_size: many
v_call: TRBV12-3/TRBV12-4
j_call: TRBJ2-3

cdr3_nt: TGTGCCAGCAGCCAAATTCGGACTAGCGGATACAATGAGCAGTTCTTC
cdr3_aa: CASSQIRTSGYNEQFF
d_call: TRBD2
clone_size: few
v_call: TRBV14
j_call: TRBJ2-1

cdr3_nt: TGTGCCAGCTCACCACCGGTGACCTCAGATACGCAGTATTTT
cdr3_aa: CASSPPVTSDTQYF
d_call: NA
clone_size: many
v_call: TRBV18
j_call: TRBJ2-3

cdr3_nt: TGTGCCAGCAGTGAAGTGGTTTTCCCCTACGAGCAGTACTTC
cdr3_aa: CASSEVVFPYEQYF
d_call: NA
clone_size: many
v_call: TRBV6-1
j_call: TRBJ2-7

cdr3_nt: TGCGCCAGCAGCCCGCCTGGGGAAAAACTGTTTTTT
cdr3_aa: CASSPPGEKLFF
d_call: NA
clone_size: few
v_call: TRBV4-1
j_call: TRBJ1-4

cdr3_nt: TGTGCCAGCAGCTTACAGGGGTCGGCCGGGGAGCTGTTTTTT
cdr3_aa: CASSLQGSAGELFF
d_call: NA
clone_size: NA
v_call: TRBV7-3
j_call: TRBJ2-2

cdr3_nt: TGTGCCAGCAGCTCGACAGGGAGAGGTGAAAAACTGTTTTTT
cdr3_aa: CASSSTGRGEKLFF
d_call: TRBD1
clone_size: many
v_call: TRBV7-9
j_call: TRBJ1-4

cdr3_nt: TGTGCCACCAGTGATCAGGGGGTGAACACCGGGGAGCTGTTTTTT
cdr3_aa: CATSDQGVNTGELFF
d_call: TRBD1
clone_size: few
v_call: TRBV24-1
j_call: TRBJ2-2

cdr3_nt: TGTGCCAGCAGCCAAGTCCGGCAAGAGACCCAGTACTTC
cdr3_aa: CASSQVRQETQYF
d_call: NA
clone_size: NA
v_call: TRBV3-1
j_call: TRBJ2-5

cdr3_nt: TGTGCCAGCAGCGTTACAGGGGGCTCCTACAATGAGCAGTTCTTC
cdr3_aa: CASSVTGGSYNEQFF
d_call: TRBD1
clone_size: few
v_call: TRBV9
j_call: TRBJ2-1

cdr3_nt: TGTGCCACCAGCAGAGATAAGCAGGAGACCCAGTACTTC
cdr3_aa: CATSRDKQETQYF
d_call: NA
clone_size: NA
v_call: TRBV15
j_call: TRBJ2-5

cdr3_nt: TGTGCCAGCAGCTTCGCCCGCGGGATCTCAGATACGCAGTATTTT
cdr3_aa: CASSFARGISDTQYF
d_call: NA
clone_size: many
v_call: TRBV7-9
j_call: TRBJ2-3

cdr3_nt: TGTGCCTGGAGTTGGGGAGCAATAGTTTCTACAGGGTACGAGCAGTACTTC
cdr3_aa: CAWSWGAIVSTGYEQYF
d_call: NA
clone_size: NA
v_call: TRBV30
j_call: TRBJ2-7

cdr3_nt: TGTGCCAGCAGCTTGAGTAGGAGAGCAGGGAGTTACCCCCTCCACTTT
cdr3_aa: CASSLSRRAGSYPLHF
d_call: NA
clone_size: NA
v_call: TRBV7-9
j_call: TRBJ1-6

cdr3_nt: TGCGCCAGCCTCTTGTTCGGGCCCCCATCGGAGGAGCAGTTCTTC
cdr3_aa: CASLLFGPPSEEQFF
d_call: NA
clone_size: many
v_call: TRBV5-1
j_call: TRBJ2-1

cdr3_nt: TGTGCCAGCAGTTTCTTCCGGGAGACCCAGTACTTC
cdr3_aa: CASSFFRETQYF
d_call: NA
clone_size: many
v_call: TRBV12-3/TRBV12-4
j_call: TRBJ2-5

cdr3_nt: TGTGCCTGGGCGCGACAGAATGGAGATACGCAGTATTTT
cdr3_aa: CAWARQNGDTQYF
d_call: NA
clone_size: many
v_call: TRBV30
j_call: TRBJ2-3

cdr3_nt: TGCAGCGTCGAAGTCTGGGGGGAGCTGTTTTTT
cdr3_aa: CSVEVWGELFF
d_call: NA
clone_size: NA
v_call: TRBV29-1
j_call: TRBJ2-2